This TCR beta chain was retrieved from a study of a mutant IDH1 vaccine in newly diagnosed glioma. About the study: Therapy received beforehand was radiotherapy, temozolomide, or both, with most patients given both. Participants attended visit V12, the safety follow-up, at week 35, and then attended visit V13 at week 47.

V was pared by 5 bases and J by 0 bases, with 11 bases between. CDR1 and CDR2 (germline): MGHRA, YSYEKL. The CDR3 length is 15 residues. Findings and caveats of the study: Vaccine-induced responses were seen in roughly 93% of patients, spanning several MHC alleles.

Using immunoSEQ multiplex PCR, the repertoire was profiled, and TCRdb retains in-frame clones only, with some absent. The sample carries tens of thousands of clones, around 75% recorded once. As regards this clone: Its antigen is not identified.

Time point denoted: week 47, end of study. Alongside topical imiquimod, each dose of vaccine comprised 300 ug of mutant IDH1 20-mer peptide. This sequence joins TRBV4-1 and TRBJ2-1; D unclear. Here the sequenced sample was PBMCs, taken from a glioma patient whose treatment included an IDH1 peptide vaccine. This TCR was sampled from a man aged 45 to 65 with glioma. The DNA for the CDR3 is TGCGCCAGCAGCGTTCGACAAGGCTCCTACAATGAGCAGTTCTTC. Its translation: CASSVRQGSYNEQFF.